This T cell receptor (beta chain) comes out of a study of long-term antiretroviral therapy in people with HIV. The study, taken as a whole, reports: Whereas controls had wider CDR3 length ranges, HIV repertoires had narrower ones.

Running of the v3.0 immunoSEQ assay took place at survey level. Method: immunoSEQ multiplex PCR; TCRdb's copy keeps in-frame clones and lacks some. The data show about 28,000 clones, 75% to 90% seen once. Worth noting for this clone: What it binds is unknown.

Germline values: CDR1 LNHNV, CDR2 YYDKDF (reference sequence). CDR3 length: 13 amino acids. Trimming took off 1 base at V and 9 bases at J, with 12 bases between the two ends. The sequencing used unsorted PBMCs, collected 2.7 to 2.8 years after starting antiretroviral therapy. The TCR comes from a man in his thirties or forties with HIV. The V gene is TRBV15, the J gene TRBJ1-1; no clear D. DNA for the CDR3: TGTGCCACCAGCAGAGGTCGGGAGGAAAAAGCTTTCTTT. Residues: CATSRGREEKAFF.